These 13 T cell receptor beta chains came from one sample sequenced in a study of STAT5B mutations in CD4+ large granular lymphocyte leukemia. The table came from immunoSEQ multiplex PCR; TCRdb's copy has only in-frame clones and leaves some out. The sample carries around 31,000 clones, around 72% recorded once. The source material was CD4+ T cells from blood buffy coats. These receptors were taken from a human donor in good health.

The chain combines TRBV6-5 with TRBJ2-7; TRBD1 agrees at 11 bases. The CDR3 runs 15 residues. The V gene's germline CDR1 is MNHEY and CDR2 SVGAGI. V gave up 6 bases and J gave up 1 base; unmatched junction bases: 5. CDR3 bases: TGTGCCAGCAGCCTGGGACAGGGGGTTTCCTACGAGCAGTACTTC. It specifies CASSLGQGVSYEQYF.

The chain couples TRBV18 to TRBJ1-1; no clear D. The germline gives CDR1 KGHSH, CDR2 LQKENI. The V gene lost 4 bases and the J gene lost 0 bases, with 3 bases spanning the gap. This CDR3 region has 12 residues. CDR3 sequence reads: CASSRMNTEAFF. The CDR3 coding sequence is TGTGCCAGCTCACGGATGAACACTGAAGCTTTCTTT.

The chain carries TRBV4-3 and TRBJ2-3; D might be TRBD2 (6 bases). With 2 bases removed from V and 9 bases from J, the gap between germline ends came to 12 bases. The CDR3 loop spans 13 amino acids. Germline assignment: CDR1 LGHNA and CDR2 YSLEER. CDR3 sequence (DNA): TGCGCCAGCAGCCAACCCGGGAGAGGGACGCAGTATTTT. It yields the protein CASSQPGRGTQYF.

CDR3 sequence: CAIRQESGGPIYF. The CDR3 region has the DNA TGTGCCATCAGGCAGGAGTCCGGTGGGCCCATATATTTT. V is TRBV10-3 and J is TRBJ1-3; no firm D call. This CDR3 contains 13 residues. Germline-derived CDR1 and CDR2 are ENHRY and SYGVKD. The germline V and J ends were trimmed by 6 bases and 11 bases, with 17 bases remaining between them.

This chain joins TRBV19 and TRBJ2-7, with 7 bases identical to TRBD1. The CDR3 runs to 16 residues. In germline, CDR1 is LNHDA, CDR2 SQIVND (reference sequence). The V segment lost 5 bases and the J segment 3 bases; nucleotides outside the gene matches: 13. The CDR3 sequence is CASSPRTGNVLYEQYF. CDR3 coding DNA: TGTGCCAGTAGTCCAAGGACAGGTAACGTCCTCTACGAGCAGTACTTC.

The chain is built from TRBV7-3 and TRBJ1-2; possible D gene TRBD1, 5 bases. The V and J ends lost 5 bases and 4 bases respectively, with 11 bases between them. The CDR3 covers 13 residues. Germline assignment: CDR1 SGHTA and CDR2 FQGTGA. This CDR3 is CASSRGFGYGYTF. CDR3 in DNA: TGTGCCAGCAGCCGGGGGTTTGGCTATGGCTACACCTTC.

The genes are TRBV10-1 and TRBJ2-5; 9 positions agree with TRBD2. CDR1 is WNHNN, CDR2 SYGVQD, per germline (reference sequence). This CDR3 is 15 amino acids long. The trim removed 2 bases at V and 1 base at J, leaving 2 bases unmatched. The CDR3 spells CASSERTSAQETQYF. DNA for the CDR3: TGCGCCAGCAGTGAGCGGACTAGCGCCCAAGAGACCCAGTACTTC.

The V and J genes are TRBV7-2 and TRBJ1-2, with D tentatively TRBD1 (6 bases). Germline CDR1 and CDR2: SGHTA and FQGNSA. This CDR3 has 16 amino acids. Trimming took 4 bases from V and 1 from J, leaving 16 bases between them. As DNA, the CDR3 is TGTGCCAGCAGCTCGGTCGACAGGAGCCTTAACTATGGCTACACCTTC. Encoded protein: CASSSVDRSLNYGYTF.

The CDR3 coding sequence is TGCGCCAGCAGTCAGGGGTCCTACGAGCAGTACTTC. Amino acids: CASSQGSYEQYF. The rearrangement uses TRBV23-1 and TRBJ2-7, with no clear D. TRBV23-1 is an open reading frame whose function is uncertain. The CDR3 extends over 12 amino acids. Trimming shortened V by 3 bases and J by 1 base, and 4 bases separated the two germline ends.

This sequence joins TRBV5-1 and TRBJ2-6; no clear D gene. This CDR3 is built from 15 residues. CDR1 is SGHRS and CDR2 is YFSETQ in the germline V gene. Trimming removed 0 bases from V and 4 bases from J, with 8 bases in between. The CDR3 loop reads CASSLAGSGANVLTF. CDR3 DNA sequence: TGCGCCAGCAGCTTGGCGGGTTCGGGGGCCAACGTCCTGACTTTC.

The rearrangement links TRBV18 to TRBJ1-2, with 9 bases that match TRBD1. The CDR3 is 13 amino acids. Germline loops: CDR1 KGHSH, CDR2 LQKENI. The ends lost 6 bases at V and 8 bases at J; junction bases unmatched: 7. The CDR3 nucleotides are TGTGCCAGCTCTCAAGGGACAGGGACCGGCTACACCTTC. Its protein product is CASSQGTGTGYTF.

J is TRBJ1-6 and V is TRBV5-1; 10 nucleotides line up with TRBD1. The CDR3 runs 15 residues. Per germline, CDR1 SGHRS and CDR2 YFSETQ. V lost 3 bases to trimming and J lost 9 bases; unmatched junction nucleotides: 6. The CDR3 DNA reads as TGCGCCAGCAGCTCTCTAGGGACAGGGGTTTCACCCCTCCACTTT. This sequence encodes CASSSLGTGVSPLHF. Supplemented by reference TRBV5-1 and TRBJ1-6, the full variable domain reads KAGVTQTPRYLIKTRGQQVTLSCSPISGHRSVSWYQQTPGQGLQFLFEYFSETQRNKGNFPGRFSGRQFSNSRSEMNVSTLELGDSALYLCASSSLGTGVSPLHFGNGTRLTVT.

The chain has TRBV6-1 and TRBJ2-7; maybe TRBD2 (6 bases). Germline CDR1 and CDR2: MNHNS and SASEGT. This CDR3 has 14 residues. V was shortened by 1 base and J by 3 bases, with 10 bases between the two germline ends. The CDR3, as DNA: TGTGCCAGCAGTGAAGTGCAGGGAGGCTACGAGCAGTACTTC. Protein product: CASSEVQGGYEQYF.